The sample holds a few counts of the clone carrying this TCR beta chain. Sequencing used immunoSEQ multiplex PCR; TCRdb keeps in-frame clones, though not all of them. The data hold approximately 70,000 clones, with 70% to 90% observed a single time. The data derive from a study of OX40 agonist ivuxolimab in advanced cancers. This CDR3 spans 13 amino acids. Looked up from germline, CDR1 is KGHSH and CDR2 is LQKENI. V dropped 2 bases and J dropped 7 bases, with 9 bases sitting between them. The sample was CD4+ or CD8+ T cells sorted from blood, taken in a trial of the OX40 agonist ivuxolimab. This TCR was recovered from an adult with an advanced solid tumor such as melanoma, head and neck, liver or kidney cancer. The gene calls are TRBV18 and TRBJ1-5, with a tentative D call TRBD1 (6 bases). The CDR3 DNA sequence: TGTGCCAGCTCACCAGGGGGCAGCCAGCCCCAGCATTTT. Amino acid sequence: CASSPGGSQPQHF.